Following are 2 T cell receptor beta chains from one sample sequenced in a study of cytomegalovirus exposure and HLA in healthy donors. The study ran its PCR with 60 Vbeta and 13 Jbeta primers. The table came from immunoSEQ multiplex PCR; TCRdb's copy has only in-frame clones and leaves some out. Of about 160,000 clones detected, 80% appear once; the ten largest clones hold 1.3%. The sequencing input was PBMCs. These receptor sequences come from a woman between 50 and 59 years old in good health and CMV-seronegative.

This clone was observed a single time. The V and J genes are TRBV4-3 and TRBJ1-2; D possibly corresponds to TRBD1 (5 bases). V lost 0 bases to trimming and J lost 3 bases, with 17 bases between them. Per germline, CDR1 LGHNA and CDR2 YSLEER. The CDR3 has 17 amino acids. CDR3 sequence reads: CASSQDYDGGDHYGYTF. CDR3 coding DNA: TGCGCCAGCAGCCAAGATTACGATGGGGGGGATCACTATGGCTACACCTTC.

This clone was recorded a few times. The V gene is TRBV5-1, the J gene TRBJ2-1; the match to TRBD2 covers 10 bases. With V trimmed by 0 bases and J by 7 bases, 4 bases remained unmatched. Germline V lookup: CDR1 SGHRS, CDR2 YFSETQ. This CDR3 contains 15 residues. The chain's CDR3 is CASSLESGRGNEQFF. DNA of the CDR3: TGCGCCAGCAGCTTGGAGAGCGGGAGGGGGAATGAGCAGTTCTTC.